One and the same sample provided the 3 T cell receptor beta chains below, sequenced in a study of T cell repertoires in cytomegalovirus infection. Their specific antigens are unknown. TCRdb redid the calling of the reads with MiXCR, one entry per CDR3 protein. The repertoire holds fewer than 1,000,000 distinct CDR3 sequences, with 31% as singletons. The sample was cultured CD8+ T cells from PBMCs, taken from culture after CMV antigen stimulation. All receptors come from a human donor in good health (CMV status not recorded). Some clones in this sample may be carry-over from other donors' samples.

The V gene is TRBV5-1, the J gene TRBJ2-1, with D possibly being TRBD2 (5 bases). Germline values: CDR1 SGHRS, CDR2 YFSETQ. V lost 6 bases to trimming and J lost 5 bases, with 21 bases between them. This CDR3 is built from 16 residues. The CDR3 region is CASTILPDVGDNEQFF. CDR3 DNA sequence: TGCGCCAGCACCATTCTCCCCGACGTGGGAGACAATGAGCAGTTCTTC.

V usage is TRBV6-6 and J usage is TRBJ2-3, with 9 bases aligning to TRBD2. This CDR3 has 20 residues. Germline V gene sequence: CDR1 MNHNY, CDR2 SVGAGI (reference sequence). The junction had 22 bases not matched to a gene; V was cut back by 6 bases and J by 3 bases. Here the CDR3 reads CASSHVIAGALTEGTDTQYF. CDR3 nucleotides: TGTGCCAGCAGCCACGTAATAGCGGGGGCCCTAACGGAGGGTACAGATACGCAGTATTTT.

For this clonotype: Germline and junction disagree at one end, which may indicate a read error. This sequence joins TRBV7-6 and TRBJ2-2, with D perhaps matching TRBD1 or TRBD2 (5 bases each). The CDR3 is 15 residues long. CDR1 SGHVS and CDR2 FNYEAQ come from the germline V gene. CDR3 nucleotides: TGTGTCAGCAGCTTAGAGCTGGGGGAAGCCGGGGAGCTGTTTTTT. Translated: CVSSLELGEAGELFF. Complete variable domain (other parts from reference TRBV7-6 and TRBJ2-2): GAGVSQSPRYKVTKRGQDVALRCDPISGHVSLYWYRQALGQGPEFLTYFNYEAQQDKSGLPNDRFSAERPEGSISTLTIQRTEQRDSAMYRCVSSLELGEAGELFFGEGSRLTVL.